These 9 T cell receptor beta chains originate from one sample sequenced in a study of cytomegalovirus exposure and HLA in healthy donors. The primer mix had 60 Vbeta and 13 Jbeta primers. TCRdb's table, derived via immunoSEQ multiplex PCR, lists solely in-frame clones and lacks some. The table shows roughly 100,000 clones, with roughly 77% occurring only once. Material: PBMCs. The receptors stem from a woman younger than 30 in good health and CMV-seropositive.

The chain joins TRBV27 to TRBJ2-7; 10 nucleotides align to TRBD2. The CDR3 runs 17 residues. J lost 0 bases, V lost 5 bases, and 10 bases had no gene match. Germline V gene lookup returns CDR1 MNHEY and CDR2 SMNVEV (reference sequence). The CDR3 reads CASSGIPGTSDSYEQYF. The CDR3 nucleotides read TGTGCCAGCAGTGGCATACCCGGGACTAGCGACTCCTACGAGCAGTACTTC.

The V and J genes are TRBV27 and TRBJ1-1, with D maybe TRBD1 (5 bases). The CDR3 length is 17 residues. Germline CDR1 is MNHEY and CDR2 is SMNVEV (reference sequence). The V end lost 0 bases, the J end lost 0 bases, and 14 bases lay between the germline ends. CDR3 sequence: CASSLSSGEGVNTEAFF. The CDR3 DNA is TGTGCCAGCAGTTTATCGTCAGGAGAAGGGGTGAACACTGAAGCTTTCTTT.

This chain links TRBV18 with TRBJ2-3; 7 bases match TRBD2. Trimming at V came to 1 base and at J to 6 bases, leaving 13 bases not matched to a gene. CDR3 length equals 17 residues. Germline CDR1 reads KGHSH; CDR2 reads LQKENI. CDR3 region: CASSPLTSRVAADTQYF. In DNA, the CDR3 is TGTGCCAGCTCACCACTGACTAGCCGCGTAGCGGCCGATACGCAGTATTTT.

This chain links TRBV7-8 with TRBJ1-1; D might be TRBD1 (6 bases). Trimming shortened V by 3 bases and J by 1 base, and 9 bases separated the two germline ends. Germline CDR1 reads SGHVS; CDR2 reads FQNEAQ. This CDR3 contains 14 residues. CDR3 in amino acids: CASSFGQSNTEAFF. The CDR3 region has the DNA TGTGCCAGCAGCTTCGGACAGTCGAACACTGAAGCTTTCTTT.

V usage is TRBV6-6 and J usage is TRBJ1-6; D is ambiguous. Germline loops: CDR1 MNHNY, CDR2 SVGAGI (reference sequence). The CDR3 covers 15 residues. V was shortened by 0 bases and J by 10 bases, with 13 bases between the two germline ends. The CDR3 coding sequence is TGTGCCAGCAGTTACTCCGGTCAGACACCGTCACCCCTCCACTTT. It is translated as CASSYSGQTPSPLHF.

The CDR3 loop is CASSLSLPGTGELFF. The CDR3 DNA follows: TGTGCCAGCAGCTTGTCTCTACCGGGGACCGGGGAGCTGTTTTTT. The chain carries TRBV13 and TRBJ2-2, with D perhaps TRBD2 (5 bases). The ends were cut back, 3 bases at V and 5 bases at J, with 13 bases in the middle. The germline V gene encodes CDR1 PRHDT and CDR2 FYEKMQ (reference sequence). This CDR3 is 15 amino acids long.

V usage is TRBV27 and J usage is TRBJ2-6, with D uncertain. Trimming shortened V by 8 bases and J by 2 bases, and 16 bases separated the two germline ends. The V gene's germline CDR1 is MNHEY and CDR2 SMNVEV (reference sequence). This CDR3 region has 16 residues. This CDR3 reads CASGPLSATGANVLTF. The CDR3, as DNA: TGTGCCAGCGGGCCCCTTTCTGCCACTGGGGCCAACGTCCTGACTTTC.

This chain uses TRBV6-4 with TRBJ2-1; maybe TRBD1 (5 bases). The CDR3 is 16 residues long. With 2 bases removed from V and 1 base from J, the gap between germline ends came to 12 bases. Germline V gives CDR1 MRHNA, CDR2 SNTAGT. The CDR3 nucleotides read TGTGCCAGCAGTGACGAAAGTACAGGTTCCTACAATGAGCAGTTCTTC. Its protein product is CASSDESTGSYNEQFF.

This clone was detected only a few times. V usage is TRBV10-3 and J usage is TRBJ2-3; 8 bases map to TRBD2. From germline, CDR1 is ENHRY and CDR2 SYGVKD. V was pared by 3 bases and J by 0 bases, with 5 bases of the junction left unmatched. This CDR3 is 16 amino acids long. The CDR3 sequence is CAISEGGLASTDTQYF. As DNA, the CDR3 is TGTGCCATCAGTGAAGGAGGACTAGCAAGCACAGATACGCAGTATTTT.